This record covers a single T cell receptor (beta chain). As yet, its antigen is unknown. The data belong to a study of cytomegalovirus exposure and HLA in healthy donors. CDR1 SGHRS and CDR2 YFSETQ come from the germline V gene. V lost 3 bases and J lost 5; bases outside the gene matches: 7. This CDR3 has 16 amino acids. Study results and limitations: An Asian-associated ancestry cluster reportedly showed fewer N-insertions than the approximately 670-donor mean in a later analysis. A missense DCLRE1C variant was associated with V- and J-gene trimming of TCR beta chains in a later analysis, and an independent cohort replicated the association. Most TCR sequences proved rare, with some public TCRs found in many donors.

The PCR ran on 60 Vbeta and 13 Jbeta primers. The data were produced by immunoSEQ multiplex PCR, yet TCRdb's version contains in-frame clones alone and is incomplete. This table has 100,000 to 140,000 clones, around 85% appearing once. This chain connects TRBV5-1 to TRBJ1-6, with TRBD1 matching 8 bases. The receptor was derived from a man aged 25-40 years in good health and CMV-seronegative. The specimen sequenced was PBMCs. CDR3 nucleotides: TGCGCCAGCAGCTCCGACAGGGGAAGGAATAATTCACCCCTCCACTTT. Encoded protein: CASSSDRGRNNSPLHF.